The clone carrying this T cell receptor (beta chain) showed up many times. Its cognate antigen is unknown. The CDR3 has 14 amino acids. Trimming took 5 bases from V and 3 from J; bases not matched to a gene: 5. This record comes from a study of T cells in Graves' hyperthyroidism and ophthalmopathy. Whole-study results and caveats: Most thyroid clonotypes with frequency above 0.001 were detected in blood.

Duration under 3 months, a NOSPECS grade of at least 4, and a Clinical Activity Score of at least 3 characterized the ophthalmopathy patients. Uncontrolled infection, other autoimmune disease, pregnancy or lactation excluded patients. Fresh peripheral blood, about 9.3 ml, yielded the PBMCs. RNA transcripts gave rise to amplified TCR beta CDR3 regions. The HTBI primer set drove a first-round RT-PCR of the TCR CDR3. TCRdb independently ran MiXCR on the multiplex PCR reads; one entry per CDR3 protein. The table has 300,000 to 450,000 distinct CDR3 sequences, roughly 15% seen once. This TCR was recovered from a woman in her 30s with Graves' ophthalmopathy. The rearrangement joins TRBV12-3 or TRBV12-4 to TRBJ1-2; 8 bases agree with TRBD1. The material sequenced was blood. DNA of the CDR3: TGTGCCAGCAGTCGCGGACAGGGATACTATGGCTACACCTTC. Translated: CASSRGQGYYGYTF.